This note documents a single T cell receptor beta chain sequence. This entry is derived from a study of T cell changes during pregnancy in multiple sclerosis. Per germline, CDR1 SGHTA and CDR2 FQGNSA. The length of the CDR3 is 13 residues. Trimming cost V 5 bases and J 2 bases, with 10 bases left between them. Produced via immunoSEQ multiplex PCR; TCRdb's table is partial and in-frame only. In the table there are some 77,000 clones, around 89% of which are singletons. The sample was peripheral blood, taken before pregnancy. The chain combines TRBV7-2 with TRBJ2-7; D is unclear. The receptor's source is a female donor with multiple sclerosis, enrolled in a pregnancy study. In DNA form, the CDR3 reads TGTGCCAGCAGCCGAAGTAGTACCTACGAGCAGTACTTC. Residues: CASSRSSTYEQYF.